A single sample is the source of the 30 T cell receptor beta chains below, sequenced in a study of beta chain features in type 1 diabetes. The study, taken as a whole, reports: People with Type 1 diabetes carried modestly yet significantly shorter TCRB CDR3s in all four CD4+ subsets.

The investigators reverse transcribed all of the isolated RNA, so they sequenced expressed TCRB transcripts. The assay was immunoSEQ multiplex PCR, and TCRdb's table has in-frame clones only and misses some. The sample lists 50,000 or so clones, under 55% occurring once. These receptors' antigens are unknown. Sample: Tregs from blood. The receptor set was obtained from a man between 25 and 39 years old with type 1 diabetes.

This clone was seen a few times. The rearrangement links TRBV4-3 to TRBJ2-1; 8 bases map to TRBD1. This CDR3 has 14 residues. CDR1 and CDR2 from the germline V gene are LGHNA and YSLEER. Trimming cost V 0 bases and J 13 bases; bases outside gene matches: 8. The DNA for the CDR3 is TGCGCCAGCAGCCAAGATTTTCCAGGACAGGGCCAGTTCTTC. Translation gives CASSQDFPGQGQFF.

The chain has TRBV30 and TRBJ1-1; the D is unclear. Germline assignment: CDR1 GTSNPN and CDR2 SVGIG (reference sequence). The V and J ends lost 5 bases and 0 bases respectively, with 10 bases between them. This CDR3 has 13 residues. CDR3: CAWGELMNTEAFF. CDR3 sequence (DNA): TGTGCCTGGGGTGAGCTGATGAACACTGAAGCTTTCTTT.

J is TRBJ2-1 and V is TRBV5-1; maybe TRBD2 (6 bases). The V end lost 3 bases, the J end lost 8 bases, and 18 bases lay between the germline ends. The CDR3 covers 15 residues. CDR1 is SGHRS, CDR2 YFSETQ, per germline. In DNA form, the CDR3 reads TGCGCCAGCAGCTACTTCACGGGAGAGGTTGATGAGCAGTTCTTC. Its protein product is CASSYFTGEVDEQFF.

The chain joins TRBV10-2 to TRBJ2-7; 10 bases are a match to TRBD2. The ends lost 6 bases at V and 3 bases at J; junction bases unmatched: 5. The CDR3 consists of 14 residues. In germline, CDR1 is WSHSY, CDR2 SAAADI. Here the CDR3 reads CASRTRTSGYEQYF. The CDR3 bases are TGCGCCAGCAGGACCAGGACTAGCGGCTACGAGCAGTACTTC.

In this sample, this clone turned up a few times. The chain joins TRBV18 to TRBJ2-7, with D perhaps TRBD1 (5 bases). The CDR3 contains 17 residues. Deletions cut 6 bases from V and 0 bases from J, with 21 bases between. Germline lookup yields CDR1 KGHSH and CDR2 LQKENI. The CDR3: CASSSGRIPSPSYEQYF. The DNA for the CDR3 is TGTGCCAGCTCGTCAGGGCGCATCCCTTCCCCCTCCTACGAGCAGTACTTC.

V gene TRBV7-3 combines with J gene TRBJ1-2; a weak D match, TRBD1 (5 bases). The CDR3 loop spans 16 amino acids. V was clipped by 0 bases and J by 5 bases, with 16 bases between them. Germline V CDR1 and CDR2: SGHTA, FQGTGA. The CDR3 DNA reads TGTGCCAGCAGCTTAACCCCCCGGCCAGGGATTTATGGCTACACCTTC. This codes for CASSLTPRPGIYGYTF.

The V and J genes are TRBV5-4 and TRBJ2-2; 10 bases fit TRBD2. This CDR3 comprises 16 residues. Germline CDR1 reads SGHNT; CDR2 reads YYREEE (reference sequence). Trimming at V came to 4 bases and at J to 7 bases, leaving 10 bases not matched to a gene. This chain's CDR3 is CASSGGLAGEVGELFF. The CDR3 DNA follows: TGTGCCAGCAGCGGGGGGCTAGCGGGAGAGGTCGGGGAGCTGTTTTTT.

The V call is TRBV5-4, the J call TRBJ2-1; 8 bases agree with TRBD2. In germline, CDR1 is SGHNT, CDR2 YYREEE (reference sequence). J lost 7 bases, V lost 3 bases, and 9 bases had no gene match. The CDR3 loop spans 15 amino acids. The CDR3 protein is CASSSPGTRANEQFF. In DNA form, the CDR3 reads TGTGCCAGCAGCTCTCCCGGGACTAGGGCGAATGAGCAGTTCTTC.

This chain uses TRBV5-1 with TRBJ2-3; 8 bases line up with TRBD1. Germline values: CDR1 SGHRS, CDR2 YFSETQ. V was clipped by 4 bases and J by 3 bases; unmatched bases: 7. CDR3 size: 15 residues. CDR3 region: CASSNGQGFTDTQYF. CDR3 nucleotides: TGCGCCAGCAGCAACGGACAGGGATTTACAGATACGCAGTATTTT.

The V call is TRBV15, the J call TRBJ2-3, with D possibly TRBD1 on 5 matching bases. The germline CDR1 and CDR2 sequences are LNHNV and YYDKDF (reference sequence). The CDR3 contains 13 residues. The V end lost 0 bases, the J end lost 8 bases, and 9 bases lay between the germline ends. CDR3 residues: CATSRDLQATQYF. The CDR3 bases are TGTGCCACCAGCAGAGATTTACAGGCTACGCAGTATTTT.

The chain uses TRBV18 and TRBJ2-1; TRBD1 matches at 8 bases. With 3 bases clipped from V and 6 bases from J, the junction kept 7 bases outside the gene matches. The V gene's germline CDR1 is KGHSH and CDR2 LQKENI. The length of the CDR3 is 15 residues. The CDR3 coding sequence is TGTGCCAGCTCACCCCCCGGACAGGGAGTCAATGAGCAGTTCTTC. Protein sequence: CASSPPGQGVNEQFF.

The chain combines TRBV19 with TRBJ2-1; no firm D call. Germline CDR1 and CDR2: LNHDA and SQIVND (reference sequence). The CDR3 consists of 13 residues. V lost 3 bases to trimming and J lost 9 bases, with 12 bases between them. In nucleotides, the CDR3 is TGTGCCAGTAGTATGGATAGCCGAGGTGAGCAGTTCTTC. This gives the protein CASSMDSRGEQFF.

The rearrangement joins TRBV29-1 to TRBJ2-2; D is unclear. Trimming removed 6 bases at V and 4 bases at J, with 15 bases between. Germline V lookup: CDR1 SQVTM, CDR2 ANQGSEA. This CDR3 has 14 residues. Here the CDR3 DNA reads TGCAGCGTCGCCATAAGTCTGCGCACCGGGGAGCTGTTTTTT. Amino acid sequence: CSVAISLRTGELFF.

The chain carries TRBV28 and TRBJ2-7; D call uncertain. CDR3 length: 12 residues. Germline CDR1 and CDR2: MDHEN and SYDVKM. Trimming stripped 4 bases from V and 2 bases from J, with 6 bases between. CDR3 loop: CASSSVTYEQYF. In nucleotides, the CDR3 is TGTGCCAGCAGTTCCGTTACCTACGAGCAGTACTTC.

This clone showed up just a few times. The V call is TRBV5-4, the J call TRBJ2-2; 7 bases match TRBD2. CDR1 and CDR2 from the germline V gene are SGHNT and YYREEE (reference sequence). The CDR3 is 15 amino acids. V was pared by 4 bases and J by 6 bases, with 9 bases of the junction left unmatched. The CDR3 reads CASSPGEGPSGELFF. CDR3 sequence (DNA): TGTGCCAGCAGCCCTGGGGAGGGGCCATCCGGGGAGCTGTTTTTT.

This clone was found a few times. CDR3 region: CASSLLGAHEQYF. CDR3 DNA: TGCGCCAGCAGCTTGCTGGGGGCCCACGAGCAGTACTTC. The chain carries TRBV5-1 and TRBJ2-5, with a tentative D call TRBD1 (6 bases). The DNA end lines up better with TRBJ2-7; the J call may be wrong. This CDR3 is 13 amino acids long. Germline V gene lookup returns CDR1 SGHRS and CDR2 YFSETQ.

Turning to this clone: At one end the junction does not follow the germline gene, possibly because of a read error. V usage is TRBV28 and J usage is TRBJ2-7; 10 bases match TRBD1. The CDR3 length is 16 residues. The germline V gene encodes CDR1 MDHEN and CDR2 SYDVKM. The CDR3 bases are TGTGCCGGCAGAGACACTCCGGGACAGGGGAGCTACGAGCAGTACTTC. Protein product: CAGRDTPGQGSYEQYF. The full variable domain, its missing parts supplied by reference TRBV28 and TRBJ2-7, is DVKVTQSSRYLVKRTGEKVFLECVQDMDHENMFWYRQDPGLGLRLIYFSYDVKMKEKGDIPEGYSVSREKKERFSLILESASTNQTSMYLCAGRDTPGQGSYEQYFGPGTRLTVT.

V and J are TRBV6-5 and TRBJ2-1, with 10 bases fitting TRBD2. The V gene end was trimmed by 2 bases and the J gene end by 6 bases; junction bases not matched to a gene: 7. Germline lookup yields CDR1 MNHEY and CDR2 SVGAGI. The CDR3 covers 16 residues. CDR3 coding DNA: TGTGCCAGCAGTTACCGTAGAGGGACTAGCGCCAATGAGCAGTTCTTC. It encodes CASSYRRGTSANEQFF.

This clone has only a few counts. The chain's CDR3 is CASSSQTRVLNTEAFF. CDR3 DNA sequence: TGTGCCAGCAGCTCCCAGACCAGGGTCCTGAACACTGAAGCTTTCTTT. This chain joins TRBV7-8 and TRBJ1-1; TRBD1 is a possible D gene (5 bases). Germline V gives CDR1 SGHVS, CDR2 FQNEAQ. V gave up 4 bases and J gave up 0 bases, with 15 bases separating them. The CDR3 runs 16 residues.

V is TRBV6-5 and J is TRBJ2-2; D is possibly TRBD1 (6 bases). CDR3 length equals 15 residues. Germline V gene data show CDR1 as MNHEY and CDR2 as SVGAGI. The germline V and J ends were trimmed by 5 bases and 0 bases, with 10 bases remaining between them. The CDR3 region is CASSRDIANTGELFF. CDR3 in DNA: TGTGCCAGCAGTCGGGACATCGCGAACACCGGGGAGCTGTTTTTT.

In regard to this clone: At one boundary the junction diverges from the germline segment, which might be a read error. The chain uses TRBV7-7 and TRBJ2-1; no definite D call. Germline V gives CDR1 SSHAT, CDR2 FNYEAQ (reference sequence). This CDR3 is 13 amino acids long. DNA for the CDR3: TGTGCTAGCAGCTTAGGTAGAAGCTCTGAGCAGTTCTTC. Translating it yields CASSLGRSSEQFF.

The chain recombines TRBV7-2 with TRBJ2-1; 7 bases match TRBD2. The CDR3 extends over 15 amino acids. Unmatched junction bases numbered 9, after V lost 2 bases and J lost 8 bases. CDR1 SGHTA and CDR2 FQGNSA come from the germline V gene. CDR3 bases: TGTGCCAGCAGCTTATGGGGGTCGGCGGGAGATGAGCAGTTCTTC. It specifies CASSLWGSAGDEQFF.

This clone has only a few counts. CDR3 coding DNA: TGCAGCGTGTACAGGGACTACGAGCAGTACTTC. Residues: CSVYRDYEQYF. The chain carries TRBV29-1 and TRBJ2-7; maybe TRBD1 (6 bases). Trimming left V 6 bases short and J 3 bases short, with 9 bases between. Germline V gene lookup returns CDR1 SQVTM and CDR2 ANQGSEA. This CDR3 comprises 11 residues.

The CDR3 DNA follows: TGCGCCAGCAGCGATGACAGGGCCCGGGGTACCGGGGAGCTGTTTTTT. It yields the protein CASSDDRARGTGELFF. V gene TRBV5-1 combines with J gene TRBJ2-2; 7 positions agree with TRBD1. The CDR3 runs to 16 residues. Germline V gives CDR1 SGHRS, CDR2 YFSETQ. V shed 4 bases, J shed 5 bases, and the junction held 11 bases outside the gene matches.

V and J are TRBV4-2 and TRBJ1-6; maybe TRBD1 (6 bases). Trimming pared 0 bases from V and 9 bases from J, leaving 15 bases between. The V gene's germline CDR1 is LGHNA and CDR2 YNFKEQ. The length of the CDR3 is 16 residues. CDR3 region: CASSQDTDRQLSPLHF. The DNA for the CDR3 is TGTGCCAGCAGCCAAGATACCGACAGGCAGCTTTCACCCCTCCACTTT.

The chain joins TRBV6-5 to TRBJ1-2, with D hard to call. Per the germline V gene, CDR1 is MNHEY and CDR2 is SVGAGI. This CDR3 has 12 residues. V lost 11 bases and J 8 bases, leaving 18 bases between the germline ends. The CDR3 protein is CASGGQVRGYTF. The DNA of the CDR3 is TGTGCCTCCGGAGGGCAGGTCAGGGGCTACACCTTC.

This chain connects TRBV11-2 to TRBJ2-7, with a weak D call TRBD2 (5 bases). V was trimmed by 1 base and J by 3 bases, leaving 10 bases between them. The CDR3 contains 14 residues. CDR1 and CDR2 (germline): SGHAT, FQNNGV. The CDR3 spells CASSLARGIYEQYF. The DNA for the CDR3 is TGTGCCAGCAGCTTAGCTCGGGGAATCTACGAGCAGTACTTC.

This sequence joins TRBV28 and TRBJ2-1; 11 nucleotides line up with TRBD2. The V segment lost 6 bases and the J segment 9 bases; nucleotides outside the gene matches: 10. The CDR3 covers 15 residues. Germline V gene lookup returns CDR1 MDHEN and CDR2 SYDVKM. DNA for the CDR3: TGTGCCAGCAGAACTCTTAGCGGGAGGGCGTTTGAGCAGTTCTTC. It yields the protein CASRTLSGRAFEQFF.

The V gene is TRBV19, the J gene TRBJ1-5; 8 bases align to TRBD1. CDR3 length: 14 amino acids. Germline-derived CDR1 and CDR2 are LNHDA and SQIVND (reference sequence). V shed 6 bases and J 6 bases; nucleotides not matched to a gene: 7. CDR3 in DNA: TGTGCCAGTAGCCACGGACAGGGCCGTCAGCCCCAGCATTTT. This translates into CASSHGQGRQPQHF.

The chain combines TRBV5-5 with TRBJ2-7, with 7 bases aligning to TRBD1. The germline V gene encodes CDR1 SGHKS and CDR2 YYEKEE (reference sequence). The V segment lost 3 bases and the J segment 1 base; nucleotides outside the gene matches: 13. This CDR3 comprises 17 residues. The CDR3 loop is CASSSGQVFASSYEQYF. CDR3 sequence (DNA): TGTGCCAGCAGCTCCGGACAGGTATTTGCCTCTTCCTACGAGCAGTACTTC.